The 5 T cell receptor beta chains below come from one sample, sequenced in a study of beta chain features in type 1 diabetes. The study, taken as a whole, reports: Moderately but significantly shorter TCRB CDR3s were found in Type 1 diabetes patients in all four CD4+ subsets.

Which antigens these TCRs recognize remains unknown. What was sequenced were expressed TCRB transcripts, since all of the isolated RNA had been reverse transcribed. Produced via immunoSEQ multiplex PCR; TCRdb's table is partial and in-frame only. The top ten hold approximately 0.011% of the sample, which has about 360,000 clones, 10% to 15% seen once. The material sequenced was naive CD4+ T cells from blood. The receptors here all came from a woman between 18 and 30 years old with type 1 diabetes.

This clone was seen a handful of times. Here the CDR3 reads CASSQDNRGTDQPQHF. The CDR3 coding sequence is TGCGCCAGCAGCCAAGATAATCGGGGAACGGATCAGCCCCAGCATTTT. The chain carries TRBV4-1 and TRBJ1-5, with no clear D. The CDR3 is 16 amino acids. V was pared by 0 bases and J by 5 bases, with 14 bases between. Germline V gene lookup returns CDR1 MGHRA and CDR2 YSYEKL.

This clone appeared a few times. The V and J genes are TRBV19 and TRBJ1-1; D possibly corresponds to TRBD1 (5 bases). The length of the CDR3 is 13 residues. Germline CDR1 is LNHDA and CDR2 is SQIVND (reference sequence). With 5 bases removed from V and 0 bases from J, the gap between germline ends came to 7 bases. CDR3 DNA sequence: TGTGCCAGTAGTCCGACAGTGAACACTGAAGCTTTCTTT. It codes for CASSPTVNTEAFF.

DNA of the CDR3: TGTGCCTGGAGCCTGTCCGGGACTATATACAATGAGCAGTTCTTC. Translated: CAWSLSGTIYNEQFF. This chain uses TRBV30 with TRBJ2-1, with 7 positions matching TRBD2. The length of the CDR3 is 15 residues. The germline V gene encodes CDR1 GTSNPN and CDR2 SVGIG (reference sequence). Trimming cost V 3 bases and J 4 bases; bases outside gene matches: 9.

This clone was picked up a small number of times. CDR3 coding DNA: TGTGCCATCAGTGATCTGGACAGCTCATACGAGCAGTACTTC. Residues: CAISDLDSSYEQYF. The chain has TRBV10-3 and TRBJ2-7, with D perhaps matching TRBD1 (6 bases). The germline V gene encodes CDR1 ENHRY and CDR2 SYGVKD. V lost 3 bases, J lost 4 bases, and 13 bases lay in between. This CDR3 is built from 14 residues.

This clone has a handful of counts. This chain links TRBV7-9 with TRBJ2-7, with 10 nucleotides matching TRBD2. The CDR3 has 18 residues. The junction had 18 bases not matched to a gene; V was cut back by 3 bases and J by 7 bases. The V gene's germline CDR1 is SEHNR and CDR2 FQNEAQ (reference sequence). CDR3 amino acids: CASSFPASGGLHVSEQYF. In DNA form, the CDR3 reads TGTGCCAGCAGCTTCCCTGCTAGCGGGGGCCTCCATGTAAGTGAGCAGTACTTC. Complete variable domain (other parts from reference TRBV7-9 and TRBJ2-7): DTGVSQNPRHKITKRGQNVTFRCDPISEHNRLYWYRQTLGQGPEFLTYFQNEAQLEKSRLLSDRFSAERPKGSFSTLEIQRTEQGDSAMYLCASSFPASGGLHVSEQYFGPGTRLTVT.